The rows below give T cell receptor beta chains drawn from one sample of a study of cytomegalovirus exposure and HLA in healthy donors. The repertoire was sequenced with immunoSEQ multiplex PCR; TCRdb's copy has only in-frame clones and lacks some. In total, the table holds about 79,000 clones. The sample consisted of PBMCs. These TCRs come from a man between 25 and 39 years old in good health and CMV-seronegative. CDR3s include the opening cysteine and the closing phenylalanine or tryptophan. Fields, in order: CDR3 protein, CDR3 DNA, J gene, V gene, D gene, clone size. D genes are given only for firm matches. Clone sizes are given selectively: once, few, many, or a class where the clone is expanded.

CDR3 protein: CASSPLAGGGSSGANVLTF
CDR3 DNA: TGTGCCAGCTCACCCCTAGCGGGGGGGGGATCCTCTGGGGCCAACGTCCTGACTTTC
J gene: TRBJ2-6
V gene: TRBV18
D gene: TRBD2
clone size: -

CDR3 protein: CASSPTSSADTQYF
CDR3 DNA: TGTGCCAGCAGTCCGACTAGTTCTGCAGATACGCAGTATTTT
J gene: TRBJ2-3
V gene: TRBV27
D gene: -
clone size: -

CDR3 protein: CASSFASGSTDTQYF
CDR3 DNA: TGTGCCAGCAGCTTCGCTAGCGGGAGCACAGATACGCAGTATTTT
J gene: TRBJ2-3
V gene: TRBV11-3
D gene: TRBD2
clone size: -

CDR3 protein: CASSLTGIQETQYF
CDR3 DNA: TGCGCCAGCAGCCTGACCGGGATCCAAGAGACCCAGTACTTC
J gene: TRBJ2-5
V gene: TRBV4-1
D gene: -
clone size: -

CDR3 protein: CASSLAGQGATGELFF
CDR3 DNA: TGTGCCAGCAGCTTAGCGGGACAGGGGGCAACCGGGGAGCTGTTTTTT
J gene: TRBJ2-2
V gene: TRBV7-9
D gene: TRBD1
clone size: -

CDR3 protein: CASRDSRDPEQFF
CDR3 DNA: TGTGCCAGCAGAGACTCCCGGGATCCGGAGCAGTTCTTC
J gene: TRBJ2-1
V gene: TRBV25-1
D gene: -
clone size: -

CDR3 protein: CASSPRLNSPLHF
CDR3 DNA: TGTGCCAGCAGCCCCCGTCTCAATTCACCCCTCCACTTT
J gene: TRBJ1-6
V gene: TRBV7-3
D gene: -
clone size: -

CDR3 protein: CASGPGLVSYNEQFF
CDR3 DNA: TGCGCCAGCGGCCCAGGACTAGTCTCCTACAATGAGCAGTTCTTC
J gene: TRBJ2-1
V gene: TRBV5-1
D gene: TRBD2
clone size: -

CDR3 protein: CASSLEGQGIYEQYF
CDR3 DNA: TGTGCCAGCAGCTTAGAGGGACAGGGGATCTACGAGCAGTACTTC
J gene: TRBJ2-7
V gene: TRBV11-2
D gene: TRBD1
clone size: -

CDR3 protein: CASSWGVGSYGYTF
CDR3 DNA: TGCGCCAGCAGCTGGGGGGTGGGGAGCTATGGCTACACCTTC
J gene: TRBJ1-2
V gene: TRBV5-1
D gene: -
clone size: -

CDR3 protein: CASASPGQYGYTF
CDR3 DNA: TGTGCCAGTGCATCCCCGGGACAGTATGGCTACACCTTC
J gene: TRBJ1-2
V gene: TRBV19
D gene: TRBD1
clone size: -

CDR3 protein: CASSQSGDGYTF
CDR3 DNA: TGCGCCAGCAGCCAGTCAGGGGACGGCTACACCTTC
J gene: TRBJ1-2
V gene: TRBV4-1
D gene: -
clone size: -

CDR3 protein: CASSFPTGGTDTQYF
CDR3 DNA: TGTGCCAGCAGCTTCCCGACAGGGGGGACAGATACGCAGTATTTT
J gene: TRBJ2-3
V gene: TRBV5-6
D gene: TRBD1
clone size: -

CDR3 protein: CASLRGPTSLGQFF
CDR3 DNA: TGTGCCAGCCTGAGGGGGCCGACTTCCCTGGGGCAGTTCTTC
J gene: TRBJ2-1
V gene: TRBV5-6
D gene: TRBD1
clone size: -

CDR3 protein: CASSLGAGGPTGELFF
CDR3 DNA: TGCGCCAGCAGCTTAGGAGCGGGAGGGCCAACCGGGGAGCTGTTTTTT
J gene: TRBJ2-2
V gene: TRBV5-1
D gene: TRBD2
clone size: -

CDR3 protein: CASSPTSGGTQETQYF
CDR3 DNA: TGTGCCAGCTCACCGACTAGCGGGGGCACCCAAGAGACCCAGTACTTC
J gene: TRBJ2-5
V gene: TRBV18
D gene: TRBD2
clone size: -

CDR3 protein: CASSQRTGDTEAFF
CDR3 DNA: TGCGCCAGCAGCCAAAGGACAGGGGACACTGAAGCTTTCTTT
J gene: TRBJ1-1
V gene: TRBV4-1
D gene: TRBD1
clone size: -

CDR3 protein: CASSLGLAGSTGELFF
CDR3 DNA: TGCGCCAGCAGCTTGGGACTAGCGGGAAGCACCGGGGAGCTGTTTTTT
J gene: TRBJ2-2
V gene: TRBV5-1
D gene: TRBD2
clone size: -

CDR3 protein: CASTFDRGISYEQYF
CDR3 DNA: TGTGCCAGCACCTTTGACAGGGGAATATCCTACGAGCAGTACTTC
J gene: TRBJ2-7
V gene: TRBV11-3
D gene: TRBD1
clone size: -

CDR3 protein: CASSQVDSQETQYF
CDR3 DNA: TGCGCCAGCAGCCAAGTCGACAGTCAAGAGACCCAGTACTTC
J gene: TRBJ2-5
V gene: TRBV4-1
D gene: -
clone size: -

CDR3 protein: CASSPPGQGYQPQHF
CDR3 DNA: TGTGCCAGCAGTCCCCCGGGACAGGGGTATCAGCCCCAGCATTTT
J gene: TRBJ1-5
V gene: TRBV28
D gene: TRBD1
clone size: -

CDR3 protein: CAHPPLDPPGAYNEQFF
CDR3 DNA: TGTGCCCACCCCCCCCTCGACCCCCCGGGGGCCTACAATGAGCAGTTCTTC
J gene: TRBJ2-1
V gene: TRBV9
D gene: -
clone size: -

CDR3 protein: CATWRVWNEQFF
CDR3 DNA: TGCGCCACATGGAGGGTATGGAATGAGCAGTTCTTC
J gene: TRBJ2-1
V gene: TRBV10-2
D gene: -
clone size: -

CDR3 protein: CASSFRGAGVTDTQYF
CDR3 DNA: TGTGCCAGCAGCTTCAGAGGAGCGGGAGTCACAGATACGCAGTATTTT
J gene: TRBJ2-3
V gene: TRBV9
D gene: TRBD2
clone size: -

CDR3 protein: CASSLGSAGVETQYF
CDR3 DNA: TGCGCCAGCAGCTTGGGCTCTGCGGGAGTGGAGACCCAGTACTTC
J gene: TRBJ2-5
V gene: TRBV5-1
D gene: TRBD2
clone size: -

CDR3 protein: CASSPRGPGQGTDTIYF
CDR3 DNA: TGTGCCAGCAGCCCCCGGGGTCCGGGACAGGGTACGGACACCATATATTTT
J gene: TRBJ1-3
V gene: TRBV2
D gene: TRBD1
clone size: -

CDR3 protein: CASSLRHNTEAFF
CDR3 DNA: TGTGCCAGCAGCTTGCGGCACAACACTGAAGCTTTCTTT
J gene: TRBJ1-1
V gene: TRBV7-9
D gene: -
clone size: -

CDR3 protein: CASGDPGTALHGSSNEKLFF
CDR3 DNA: TGTGCCAGCGGGGACCCAGGGACAGCTCTCCATGGGTCCTCTAATGAAAAACTGTTTTTT
J gene: TRBJ1-4
V gene: TRBV9
D gene: TRBD1
clone size: -

CDR3 protein: CASGTGYEQYF
CDR3 DNA: TGTGCCAGCGGCACAGGCTACGAGCAGTACTTC
J gene: TRBJ2-7
V gene: TRBV6-1
D gene: -
clone size: -

CDR3 protein: CASSIVGGGHTPQYF
CDR3 DNA: TGTGCCAGTAGTATAGTCGGCGGGGGGCACACCCCGCAGTATTTT
J gene: TRBJ2-3
V gene: TRBV19
D gene: TRBD2
clone size: -

CDR3 protein: CASSKDLNTEAFF
CDR3 DNA: TGTGCCAGCTCAAAGGACTTGAACACTGAAGCTTTCTTT
J gene: TRBJ1-1
V gene: TRBV14
D gene: -
clone size: -

CDR3 protein: CASSDAVAPKNYEQYF
CDR3 DNA: TGTGCCAGCAGTGACGCGGTAGCGCCGAAGAACTACGAGCAGTACTTC
J gene: TRBJ2-7
V gene: TRBV6-4
D gene: -
clone size: -

CDR3 protein: CASSQGSGSGANVLTF
CDR3 DNA: TGTGCCAGCAGCCAAGGAAGCGGCTCTGGGGCCAACGTCCTGACTTTC
J gene: TRBJ2-6
V gene: TRBV4-2
D gene: -
clone size: -

CDR3 protein: CASRATGDSQPQHF
CDR3 DNA: TGTGCCAGCAGAGCCACAGGGGACAGCCAGCCCCAGCATTTT
J gene: TRBJ1-5
V gene: TRBV6-6
D gene: TRBD1
clone size: -

CDR3 protein: CASSLERRGTEAFF
CDR3 DNA: TGCGCCAGCAGCTTGGAGCGTCGAGGGACTGAAGCTTTCTTT
J gene: TRBJ1-1
V gene: TRBV5-1
D gene: -
clone size: -

CDR3 protein: CASSSSSGEQFF
CDR3 DNA: TGTGCCAGCAGCTCGTCTAGCGGAGAGCAGTTCTTC
J gene: TRBJ2-1
V gene: TRBV5-4
D gene: TRBD2
clone size: -

CDR3 protein: CASSLTGWDTEAFF
CDR3 DNA: TGTGCCAGCTCACTGACAGGGTGGGACACTGAAGCTTTCTTT
J gene: TRBJ1-1
V gene: TRBV18
D gene: TRBD1
clone size: -

CDR3 protein: CASSPKGLQSSYEQYF
CDR3 DNA: TGTGCCAGCAGCCCTAAGGGACTGCAGAGCTCCTACGAGCAGTACTTC
J gene: TRBJ2-7
V gene: TRBV7-6
D gene: -
clone size: -

CDR3 protein: CAISDLLAGGNEQFF
CDR3 DNA: TGTGCCATCAGCGACCTTCTAGCGGGGGGGAATGAGCAGTTCTTC
J gene: TRBJ2-1
V gene: TRBV10-3
D gene: TRBD2
clone size: -

CDR3 protein: CASSVYGGGSLEAFF
CDR3 DNA: TGTGCCAGCAGTGTTTACGGAGGGGGCTCCCTCGAAGCTTTCTTT
J gene: TRBJ1-1
V gene: TRBV28
D gene: TRBD1
clone size: -

CDR3 protein: CASSLGGLAGLYNEQFF
CDR3 DNA: TGTGCCAGCAGCTTGGGGGGACTAGCGGGGCTCTACAATGAGCAGTTCTTC
J gene: TRBJ2-1
V gene: TRBV5-4
D gene: TRBD2
clone size: large

CDR3 protein: CASSPDSDSGQPQHF
CDR3 DNA: TGTGCCAGCAGCCCGGATTCGGACTCCGGTCAGCCCCAGCATTTT
J gene: TRBJ1-5
V gene: TRBV7-2
D gene: -
clone size: -

CDR3 protein: CASSPRGREVSGYTF
CDR3 DNA: TGTGCCAGCAGCCCAAGAGGCAGGGAGGTTAGCGGCTACACCTTC
J gene: TRBJ1-2
V gene: TRBV6-5
D gene: -
clone size: -

CDR3 protein: CASSLANGVPSF
CDR3 DNA: TGTGCCAGCAGCTTGGCTAACGGGGTGCCCTCCTTC
J gene: TRBJ1-2
V gene: TRBV5-4
D gene: -
clone size: -

CDR3 protein: CASSIRVWGLMNTEAFF
CDR3 DNA: TGTGCCAGCAGCATCAGGGTTTGGGGCCTCATGAACACTGAAGCTTTCTTT
J gene: TRBJ1-1
V gene: TRBV11-3
D gene: -
clone size: -

CDR3 protein: CASSLGTASGGAWYNEQFF
CDR3 DNA: TGTGCCAGCAGCTTAGGCACGGCTAGCGGGGGGGCATGGTACAATGAGCAGTTCTTC
J gene: TRBJ2-1
V gene: TRBV7-2
D gene: TRBD2
clone size: -

CDR3 protein: CASSKPEGGNTEAFF
CDR3 DNA: TGTGCCAGCAGCAAACCGGAGGGAGGAAACACTGAAGCTTTCTTT
J gene: TRBJ1-1
V gene: TRBV7-9
D gene: -
clone size: -

CDR3 protein: CASRGWGTKYEQYF
CDR3 DNA: TGTGCCAGCAGGGGGTGGGGGACTAAATACGAGCAGTACTTC
J gene: TRBJ2-7
V gene: TRBV2
D gene: TRBD2
clone size: -

CDR3 protein: CASQPHGTGGRGQYF
CDR3 DNA: TGTGCCAGCCAGCCTCATGGGACAGGGGGCCGGGGGCAGTACTTC
J gene: TRBJ2-7
V gene: TRBV6-5
D gene: TRBD1
clone size: -

CDR3 protein: CASSPRQVYGYTF
CDR3 DNA: TGTGCCAGCAGTCCACGACAGGTCTATGGCTACACCTTC
J gene: TRBJ1-2
V gene: TRBV6-6
D gene: -
clone size: -

CDR3 protein: CASRRPAGPDYEQYF
CDR3 DNA: TGTGCCAGCAGGAGGCCCGCGGGACCAGACTACGAGCAGTACTTC
J gene: TRBJ2-7
V gene: TRBV11-2
D gene: -
clone size: -

CDR3 protein: CASSEVGNEQFF
CDR3 DNA: TGTGCCAGCTCGGAGGTAGGCAATGAGCAGTTCTTC
J gene: TRBJ2-1
V gene: TRBV4-2
D gene: -
clone size: -

CDR3 protein: CASSVRGSGIPDTQYF
CDR3 DNA: TGTGCCAGCAGCGTCCGGGGTAGCGGGATCCCAGATACGCAGTATTTT
J gene: TRBJ2-3
V gene: TRBV9
D gene: TRBD2
clone size: -

CDR3 protein: CASTVAGVAYEQYF
CDR3 DNA: TGTGCCAGCACCGTAGCGGGAGTAGCCTACGAGCAGTACTTC
J gene: TRBJ2-7
V gene: TRBV13
D gene: TRBD2
clone size: -

CDR3 protein: CASSLGTGGSGANVLTF
CDR3 DNA: TGTGCCAGCAGCTTAGGGACAGGGGGTAGTGGGGCCAACGTCCTGACTTTC
J gene: TRBJ2-6
V gene: TRBV7-9
D gene: TRBD1
clone size: -

CDR3 protein: CASSQSDRGPYEQYF
CDR3 DNA: TGCGCCAGCAGTCAATCGGACAGGGGGCCATACGAGCAGTACTTC
J gene: TRBJ2-7
V gene: TRBV23-1
D gene: TRBD1
clone size: -

CDR3 protein: CASSVDPSNRGEQYF
CDR3 DNA: TGTGCCAGTAGTGTCGATCCTTCCAACCGCGGCGAGCAGTACTTC
J gene: TRBJ2-7
V gene: TRBV19
D gene: -
clone size: -